The 27 T cell receptor beta chains below were found in one sample sequenced in a study of cytomegalovirus exposure and HLA in healthy donors (dated by TCRdb to about 2017). The library was obtained by the immunoSEQ multiplex PCR assay. A mixture of 60 forward primers for TCR Vbeta segments and 13 reverse primers for TCR Jbeta segments was used in the multiplex PCR. Drawn from immuneACCESS, this table holds only the in-frame rearrangements with V and J called that TCRdb kept. Clones are partly lost; checked studies trace under half to an unresolved V gene and leave the rest unexplained. This sample gives around 120,000 clones in total; around 80% of them show up just once. The ten most abundant clones make up 8.5% to 10% of the sample. Sequenced material: PBMCs. The receptors originated from a female donor in good health and CMV-seropositive.

This chain uses TRBV7-9 with TRBJ1-3; D unresolved. This CDR3 comprises 14 residues. CDR1 is SEHNR, CDR2 FQNEAQ, per germline (reference sequence). Trimming removed 6 bases from V and 0 bases from J, with 9 bases in between. CDR3 in DNA: TGTGCCAGCAGAACGACATTCTCTGGAAACACCATATATTTT. This codes for CASRTTFSGNTIYF.

The sample holds one count of this clone. The gene calls are TRBV7-8 and TRBJ1-5, with 8 nucleotides matching TRBD1. The CDR3 has 15 residues. Germline CDR1 is SGHVS and CDR2 is FQNEAQ. V lost 5 bases, J lost 1 base, and 4 bases stayed unmatched. CDR3 sequence reads: CASSGGTGSNQPQHF. The CDR3 coding sequence is TGTGCCAGCAGCGGCGGGACAGGCAGCAATCAGCCCCAGCATTTT.

Concerning this clone itself: Other DNA sequences in this sample translate to the same CDR3. The rearrangement links TRBV25-1 to TRBJ2-5, with D possibly matching TRBD1 (6 bases). Trimming pared 8 bases from V and 5 bases from J, leaving 12 bases between. In germline, CDR1 is MGHDK, CDR2 SYGVNS. This CDR3 is 12 amino acids long. Here the CDR3 DNA reads TGTGCCAGCGGGCGAAGGGGGGAGACCCAGTACTTC. Translation gives CASGRRGETQYF.

A few counts support this clone. The rearrangement links TRBV11-2 to TRBJ1-2; 8 bases line up with TRBD1. Looked up from germline, CDR1 is SGHAT and CDR2 is FQNNGV. Germline trimming cut 1 base from V and 6 bases from J; bases unmatched to any gene: 7. This CDR3 region has 15 residues. This CDR3 reads CASSLAPTGADGYTF. DNA of the CDR3: TGTGCCAGCAGCTTAGCCCCGACAGGGGCGGATGGCTACACCTTC.

V usage is TRBV18 and J usage is TRBJ1-4; 7 positions agree with TRBD1. V was pared by 3 bases and J by 8 bases, with 6 bases of the junction left unmatched. The CDR3 is 14 residues long. Germline CDR1 and CDR2: KGHSH and LQKENI. The CDR3 sequence: CASSPTGLGEKLFF. In nucleotides, the CDR3 is TGTGCCAGCTCACCGACAGGGCTAGGGGAAAAACTGTTTTTT.

The V call is TRBV5-4, the J call TRBJ2-7; D is unresolved. The CDR3 length is 14 residues. In germline, CDR1 is SGHNT, CDR2 YYREEE (reference sequence). Trimming stripped 1 base from V and 1 base from J, with 9 bases between. The CDR3 loop reads CASSLSGESYEQYF. The DNA for the CDR3 is TGTGCCAGCAGCTTGTCGGGTGAGTCCTACGAGCAGTACTTC.

The table lists this clone with a count of one. The V gene is TRBV27, the J gene TRBJ2-1, with TRBD1 matching over 10 bases. Germline assignment: CDR1 MNHEY and CDR2 SMNVEV (reference sequence). The CDR3 consists of 17 residues. With V trimmed by 4 bases and J by 2 bases, 8 bases remained unmatched. The CDR3 region is CASSSTSGTGAYNEQFF. The CDR3 bases are TGTGCCAGCAGTTCCACCTCCGGGACAGGGGCCTACAATGAGCAGTTCTTC.

The chain joins TRBV28 to TRBJ1-3, with D perhaps matching TRBD1 (6 bases). Looked up from germline, CDR1 is MDHEN and CDR2 is SYDVKM. The germline V and J ends were trimmed by 5 bases and 0 bases, with 11 bases remaining between them. CDR3 length: 15 residues. CDR3 sequence reads: CASSVQGPSGNTIYF. The CDR3 region has the DNA TGTGCCAGCAGTGTCCAGGGGCCCTCTGGAAACACCATATATTTT.

The rearrangement joins TRBV18 to TRBJ1-1; D gene uncertain. CDR1 KGHSH and CDR2 LQKENI come from the germline V gene. This CDR3 has 11 amino acids. V lost 3 bases to trimming and J lost 7 bases, with 6 bases between them. For the CDR3, the DNA is TGTGCCAGCTCACCCTTAGATGAAGCTTTCTTT. Translating it yields CASSPLDEAFF.

This rearrangement joins TRBV29-1 to TRBJ1-4; TRBD1 matches 7 bases. The V segment lost 7 bases and the J segment 5 bases; nucleotides outside the gene matches: 7. This CDR3 contains 13 residues. Germline loops: CDR1 SQVTM, CDR2 ANQGSEA. CDR3 nucleotide sequence: TGCAGCGCCATGACAGGGAGGAATGAAAAACTGTTTTTT. Translated: CSAMTGRNEKLFF.

The CDR3 protein is CAISESGARGGSGNTIYF. Here the CDR3 DNA reads TGTGCCATCAGTGAGTCGGGGGCCCGCGGAGGCTCTGGAAACACCATATATTTT. The chain couples TRBV10-3 to TRBJ1-3; TRBD1 might be the D (6 bases). The CDR3 is made up of 18 amino acids. V lost 0 bases to trimming and J lost 0 bases, with 15 bases between them. Germline V lookup: CDR1 ENHRY, CDR2 SYGVKD.

The chain employs TRBV19 and TRBJ1-6; D unresolved. There are 14 residues in the CDR3. In germline, CDR1 is LNHDA, CDR2 SQIVND (reference sequence). The V gene lost 5 bases and the J gene lost 5 bases, with 10 bases spanning the gap. The DNA for the CDR3 is TGTGCCAGTAGTCAAGAGGTCCATAATTCACCCCTCCACTTT. It yields the protein CASSQEVHNSPLHF.

Regarding this clone: Sequence at one end of the junction differs from germline and may be a read error. The chain recombines TRBV7-9 with TRBJ1-1; possible D gene TRBD1, 5 bases. Germline V gives CDR1 SEHNR, CDR2 FQNEAQ (reference sequence). This CDR3 spans 12 amino acids. The CDR3 sequence is CSSSLLGGMAFF. The DNA for the CDR3 is TGTTCCAGCAGCTTATTGGGGGGAATGGCTTTCTTT.

The V call is TRBV7-3, the J call TRBJ1-1; D remains ambiguous. Germline CDR1 reads SGHTA; CDR2 reads FQGTGA. Trimming cost V 5 bases and J 2 bases, with 12 bases left between them. The CDR3 spans 14 residues. The CDR3, as DNA: TGTGCCAGCAGCCTCGAAGCGGTAAACACTGAAGCTTTCTTT. This encodes CASSLEAVNTEAFF.

This chain uses TRBV6-1 with TRBJ1-3; D perhaps matches TRBD1 (6 bases). This CDR3 region has 14 residues. CDR1 and CDR2 from the germline V gene are MNHNS and SASEGT. V shed 4 bases and J shed 4 bases, with 11 bases lying between them. This CDR3 is CASSGQVSGNTIYF. CDR3 coding DNA: TGTGCCAGCAGTGGACAGGTTTCGGGAAACACCATATATTTT.

The chain carries TRBV6-5 and TRBJ2-7; D possibly corresponds to TRBD1 (6 bases). V dropped 4 bases and J dropped 2 bases, with 12 bases sitting between them. Germline loops: CDR1 MNHEY, CDR2 SVGAGI. The CDR3 runs to 14 residues. CDR3 in amino acids: CASSFKTGTYEQYF. CDR3 sequence (DNA): TGTGCCAGCAGTTTCAAAACAGGGACCTACGAGCAGTACTTC.

The chain is built from TRBV28 and TRBJ1-3; D is uncertain. V lost 4 bases and J lost 0, with 7 bases in between. From germline, CDR1 is MDHEN and CDR2 SYDVKM. This CDR3 region has 14 residues. CDR3 nucleotide sequence: TGTGCCAGCAGTTGGACTGACTCTGGAAACACCATATATTTT. As protein: CASSWTDSGNTIYF.

A few counts support this clone. V is TRBV5-4 and J is TRBJ2-3, with D possibly TRBD1 on 5 matching bases. The V gene lost 4 bases and the J gene lost 14 bases, with 17 bases spanning the gap. This CDR3 comprises 12 residues. Germline V lookup: CDR1 SGHNT, CDR2 YYREEE (reference sequence). In DNA form, the CDR3 reads TGTGCCAGCAGCCGACAGCTCGGAGTGTGGTATTTT. Translated: CASSRQLGVWYF.

The chain has TRBV15 and TRBJ2-3, with TRBD2 matching 13 bases. The CDR3 has 16 residues. Per the germline V gene, CDR1 is LNHNV and CDR2 is YYDKDF (reference sequence). The V segment lost 3 bases and the J segment 4 bases; nucleotides outside the gene matches: 4. In DNA form, the CDR3 reads TGTGCCACCAGCAGGAGGACTAGCGGGGGACCAGATACGCAGTATTTT. Protein product: CATSRRTSGGPDTQYF.

For the CDR3, the DNA is TGTGCCAGCAGCCTAAGGGACAGTTCTGCTTATGGCTACACCTTC. Protein sequence: CASSLRDSSAYGYTF. This rearrangement joins TRBV7-9 to TRBJ1-2, with 7 bases fitting TRBD1. CDR1 SEHNR and CDR2 FQNEAQ come from the germline V gene (reference sequence). Trimming at V came to 5 bases and at J to 5 bases, leaving 11 bases not matched to a gene. The length of the CDR3 is 15 residues.

This sequence joins TRBV5-4 and TRBJ1-6; a possible D gene is TRBD1 (5 bases). V was trimmed by 0 bases and J by 0 bases, leaving 13 bases between them. Per the germline V gene, CDR1 is SGHNT and CDR2 is YYREEE (reference sequence). CDR3 length: 18 residues. The CDR3 loop reads CASSLAGEGVSYNSPLHF. The CDR3 DNA follows: TGTGCCAGCAGCTTGGCGGGGGAGGGAGTCTCCTATAATTCACCCCTCCACTTT.

This clone was recorded a few times. The chain recombines TRBV4-2 with TRBJ2-5, with D perhaps matching TRBD2 (5 bases). The CDR3 consists of 15 residues. V lost 0 bases to trimming and J lost 5 bases, with 13 bases between them. Germline-derived CDR1 and CDR2 are LGHNA and YNFKEQ. CDR3 nucleotide sequence: TGTGCCAGCAGCCAAGATATACTAGTCTCTGAGACCCAGTACTTC. Amino acid sequence: CASSQDILVSETQYF.

The rearrangement uses TRBV27 and TRBJ2-2; TRBD2 matches 10 bases. Germline trimming cut 4 bases from V and 13 bases from J; bases unmatched to any gene: 9. The CDR3 loop spans 14 amino acids. Germline V gives CDR1 MNHEY, CDR2 SMNVEV (reference sequence). For the CDR3, the DNA is TGTGCCAGCAGTTCTGGGACTAGCGCCGGTCGGCTGTTTTTT. This gives the protein CASSSGTSAGRLFF.

This clone was seen only a few times. J is TRBJ2-7 and V is TRBV21-1; the tabulated D call, TRBD1, remains unverified against the DNA. TRBV21-1 is a documented pseudogene. The CDR3 extends over 12 amino acids. CDR3 DNA: TGTGGGACAGGGCGAATAGAATACGAGCAGTACTTC. It encodes CGTGRIEYEQYF.

The chain employs TRBV28 and TRBJ2-2, with D possibly matching TRBD1 (7 bases). Germline V gene data show CDR1 as MDHEN and CDR2 as SYDVKM. CDR3 length: 16 amino acids. The ends were cut back, 6 bases at V and 10 bases at J, with 24 bases in the middle. CDR3 region: CASSQAGAGGSKELFF. The CDR3 nucleotides read TGTGCCAGCAGCCAAGCCGGGGCAGGGGGGTCGAAGGAGCTGTTTTTT.

This rearrangement joins TRBV4-2 to TRBJ2-1, with D hard to call. Deletions cut 1 base from V and 8 bases from J, with 12 bases between. Per the germline V gene, CDR1 is LGHNA and CDR2 is YNFKEQ. The CDR3 length is 14 residues. The CDR3 reads CASSQATQADEQFF. The CDR3 DNA is TGTGCCAGCAGCCAAGCGACGCAGGCAGATGAGCAGTTCTTC.

V is TRBV7-2 and J is TRBJ2-7, with 14 nucleotides matching TRBD2. This CDR3 has 19 amino acids. Germline loops: CDR1 SGHTA, CDR2 FQGNSA. With 5 bases clipped from V and 2 bases from J, the junction kept 14 bases outside the gene matches. CDR3 bases: TGTGCCAGCAGCCGGCCAGGACTAGCGGGGGGAAAGTCAGCCTACGAGCAGTACTTC. Translating gives CASSRPGLAGGKSAYEQYF.